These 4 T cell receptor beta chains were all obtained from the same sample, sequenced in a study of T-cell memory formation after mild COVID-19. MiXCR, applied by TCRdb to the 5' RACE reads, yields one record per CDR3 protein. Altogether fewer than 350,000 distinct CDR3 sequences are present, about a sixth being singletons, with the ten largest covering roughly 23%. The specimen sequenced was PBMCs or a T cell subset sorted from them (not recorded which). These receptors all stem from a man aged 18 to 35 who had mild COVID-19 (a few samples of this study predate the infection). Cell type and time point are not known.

CDR3 protein: CASGGEGADTQYF. The CDR3 DNA sequence: TGCGCCAGCGGGGGGGAAGGGGCAGATACGCAGTATTTT. The chain joins TRBV5-1 to TRBJ2-3; 7 bases are shared with TRBD2. Germline lookup yields CDR1 SGHRS and CDR2 YFSETQ. Trimming took 7 bases from V and 4 from J; bases not matched to a gene: 6. This CDR3 contains 13 residues.

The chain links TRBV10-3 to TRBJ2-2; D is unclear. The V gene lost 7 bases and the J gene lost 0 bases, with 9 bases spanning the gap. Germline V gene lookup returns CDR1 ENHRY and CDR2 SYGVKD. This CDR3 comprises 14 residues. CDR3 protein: CAITEDSNTGELFF. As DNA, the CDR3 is TGTGCCATCACCGAAGACTCGAACACCGGGGAGCTGTTTTTT.

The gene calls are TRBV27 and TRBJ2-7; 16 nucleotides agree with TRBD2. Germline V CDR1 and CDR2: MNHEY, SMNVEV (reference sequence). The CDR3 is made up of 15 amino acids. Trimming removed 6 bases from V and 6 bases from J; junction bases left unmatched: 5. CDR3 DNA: TGTGCCAGCAGGACCGGGACTAGCGGGGGGGCCGAGCAGTACTTC. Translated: CASRTGTSGGAEQYF.

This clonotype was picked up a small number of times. The CDR3 loop reads CASSFMQGDETQYF. For the CDR3, the DNA is TGTGCCAGCAGCTTTATGCAGGGCGACGAGACCCAGTACTTC. This chain connects TRBV7-6 to TRBJ2-5; weak D call: TRBD1 (5 bases). V was pared by 3 bases and J by 5 bases, with 13 bases between. Germline V gene lookup returns CDR1 SGHVS and CDR2 FNYEAQ. This CDR3 is 14 amino acids long.